The T cell receptor (beta chain) under discussion was sequenced for a study of T cell changes during pregnancy in multiple sclerosis. The CDR3 consists of 16 residues. V gave up 4 bases and J gave up 6 bases; unmatched junction bases: 11. Germline V gene data show CDR1 as MNHEY and CDR2 as SVGAGI. Data came from immunoSEQ multiplex PCR; TCRdb stores just in-frame clones and leaves some out. The table records about 100,000 clones, 92% of them present only once. The sequences come from peripheral blood, collected after pregnancy. The sequence derives from a female donor with multiple sclerosis, enrolled in a pregnancy study. The chain couples TRBV6-5 to TRBJ2-1, with TRBD2 matching over 8 bases. Here the CDR3 reads CASSFFLAGGGNEQFF. The CDR3 bases are TGTGCCAGCAGTTTCTTTCTAGCGGGTGGAGGCAATGAGCAGTTCTTC.